What follows is one T cell receptor beta chain and its context. This clonotype was seen more than once but under ten times. There is no known antigen for this receptor. Per-base qualities were not stored, and no clone one base away is much larger. This sample was taken from a study of T-cell memory formation after mild COVID-19 (dated by TCRdb to the early 2020s). Study-level background: TCR sequence clusters from the two donors were largely donor specific. In a couple of donors, T-cell clones that expanded and contracted after mild COVID-19 were followed by sequencing TCRalpha and TCRbeta repertoires longitudinally. Two young, previously healthy adult volunteers made up the cohort, one male and one female. The paper's findings and limits, for the study overall: Some responding clones were found in pre-infection memory, which suggests that pre-existing cross-reactive memory T cells took part in the SARS-CoV-2 response. The study covered only a couple of mild cases, and larger cohorts including severe cases with pre-infection samples were considered necessary. Contracting CD4+ clones were located mainly in the CM and EM memory subsets, whereas CD8+ clones were found to be enriched in EMRA. From day 15 to 85, contracting clones showed balanced CD4/CD8 phenotypes, whereas a second wave of clones that expanded from day 15 to 37 leaned towards CD4+. SARS-CoV-2 specificity was not confirmed for the second-wave clones peaking on day 37.

Ficoll-Paque density gradient centrifugation was the method used to isolate PBMCs. Sequencer: Illumina NovaSeq 6000. TCRalpha and TCRbeta cDNA libraries were built by 5'RACE with constant-segment primers, adding sample barcodes and unique molecular identifiers. Trizol reagent was used to extract RNA from every sample. The libraries were amplified in two PCR steps, and the second step added a second sample barcode and Illumina TruSeq adapters. Libraries were sequenced on an Illumina NovaSeq with 2 x 150 bp paired-end reads. Per the source publication's procedure: The reads were demultiplexed and collapsed into UMI-guided consensus sequences using migec v1.2.7. Using mixcr v2.1.11, the UMI consensuses were aligned to TRA and TRB V and J templates and assembled into clonotypes. A clonotype was counted as expanded or contracted only if both edgeR and NoisET called the change significant, with noise models trained on biological replicates. For edgeR calls, a false discovery rate-adjusted p below 0.01 and a log2 fold-change threshold of 1 were applied. As an exploratory analysis of dynamics, PCA with hierarchical clustering was applied to max-normalized trajectories of the 1000 most abundant clonotypes. Separately sequenced CD4+ and CD8+ repertoires were used to assign a CD4 or CD8 phenotype to each responding clone. Through fastp at Q25 and MiXCR, TCRdb rebuilt clones from the public reads, retaining in-frame beta chains. Every entry covers one CDR3 protein and lists the most common genes and DNA from its rows. The V and J calls come from TCRdb's annotation, not from the publication. The sample table shows roughly 250,000 distinct CDR3 sequences, and around 17% are seen once. In total, the top ten clones hold approximately 3.5% of the sample.

Sequencing input: PBMCs or a T cell subset sorted from them (not recorded which). This sequence was found in a man aged 18-30 years who had mild COVID-19 (a few samples of this study predate the infection). The sample titles of this study are shuffled in the database, so cell type and time point are left out; the donor was told from shared clones.

The CDR3 corresponds to CSATPPGDEQFF. The bases are TGCAGTGCTACTCCACCGGGGGATGAGCAGTTCTTC. In this chain, TRBV20-1 is recombined with TRBJ2-1; TRBD2 is possibly the D segment (6 matching bases). The junction carries 12 bases between V and J, which are trimmed by 4 bases and 8 bases respectively. The CDR3 covers 12 residues, taking in both the cysteine and the phenylalanine. Only CDR3 DNA remains: 36 bases, in frame from the first base. Taken from the germline V gene (reference sequence), the CDR1 and CDR2 loops are DFQATT and SNEGSKA.